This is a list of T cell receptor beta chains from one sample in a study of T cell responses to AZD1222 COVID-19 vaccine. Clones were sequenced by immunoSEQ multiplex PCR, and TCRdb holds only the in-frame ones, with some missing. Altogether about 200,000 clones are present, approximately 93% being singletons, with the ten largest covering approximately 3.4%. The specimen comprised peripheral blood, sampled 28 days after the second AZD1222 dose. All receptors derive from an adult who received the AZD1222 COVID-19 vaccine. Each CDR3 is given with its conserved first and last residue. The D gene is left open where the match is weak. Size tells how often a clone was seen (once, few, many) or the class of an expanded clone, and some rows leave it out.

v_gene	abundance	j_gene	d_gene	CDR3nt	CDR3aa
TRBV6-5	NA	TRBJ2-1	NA	TGTGCCAGCAGTTACGTAACAGGGCCTTACAATGAGCAGTTCTTC	CASSYVTGPYNEQFF
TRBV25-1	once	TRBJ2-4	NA	TGTGCCAGCAGCCGGGACCACCCGGGGGAAAACATTCAGTACTTC	CASSRDHPGENIQYF
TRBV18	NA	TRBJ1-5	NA	TGTGCCAGCTCACCCATATCAGGAGCCCGTCAGCCCCAGCATTTT	CASSPISGARQPQHF
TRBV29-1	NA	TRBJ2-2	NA	TGCAGCGTCCGGGCCGACGCGAACACCGGGGAGCTGTTTTTT	CSVRADANTGELFF
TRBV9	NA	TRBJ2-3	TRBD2	TGTGCCAGCAGCGTCGGGACTAGCCCTAGCACAGATACGCAGTATTTT	CASSVGTSPSTDTQYF
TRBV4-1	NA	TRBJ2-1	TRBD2	TGCGCCAGCAGCCAAAGTGGGGGACTAGGGGCCTACAATGAGCAGTTCTTC	CASSQSGGLGAYNEQFF
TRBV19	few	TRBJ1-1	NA	TGTGCCAGTAGAGTTGAGAGAAACACTGAAGCTTTCTTT	CASRVERNTEAFF
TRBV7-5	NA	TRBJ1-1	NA	TGTGCCAGAAGCTTAGGTAGGGGGCATGGCGGCACTGAAGCTTTCTTT	CARSLGRGHGGTEAFF
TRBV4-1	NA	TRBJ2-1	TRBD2	TGCGCCAGCAGCCAAGATTGGACTAGTTCCTACAATGAGCAGTTCTTC	CASSQDWTSSYNEQFF
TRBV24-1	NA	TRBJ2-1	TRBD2	TGTGCCACCAGTGATCCAATTAGCGGGAGGAACGTTCTGGCTGAGCAGTTCTTC	CATSDPISGRNVLAEQFF
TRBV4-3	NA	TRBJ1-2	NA	TGCGCCAGCAGCCAAGATGGTCGGGGAGGCTACACCTTC	CASSQDGRGGYTF
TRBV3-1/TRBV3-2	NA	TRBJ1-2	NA	TGTGCCAGCAGCCAAGCAGGGTTAGGCTATGGCTACACCTTC	CASSQAGLGYGYTF
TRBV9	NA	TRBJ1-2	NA	TGTGCCAGCAGCGTAACCGGGGTTTTCGGCTACACCTTC	CASSVTGVFGYTF
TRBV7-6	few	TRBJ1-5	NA	TGTGCCAGCAGCTTAGGAGGGAAGTTACGCAATCAGCCCCAGCATTTT	CASSLGGKLRNQPQHF
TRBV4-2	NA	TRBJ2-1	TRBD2	TGTGCCAGCAGCCAAGTAGGAGCGGGAGCCTACAATGAGCAGTTCTTC	CASSQVGAGAYNEQFF
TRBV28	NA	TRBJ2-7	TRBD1	TGTGCCAGCAACCCAACAGGGGTTCCCTCCTACGAGCAGTACTTC	CASNPTGVPSYEQYF
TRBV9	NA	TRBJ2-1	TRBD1	TGTGCCAGCAGCGTTCAGGGGGTGCACAATGAGCAGTTCTTC	CASSVQGVHNEQFF
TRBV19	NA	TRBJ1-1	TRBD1	TGTGCCAGTAGTAGGAAGTACAGGGGAGGGAACACTGAAGCTTTCTTT	CASSRKYRGGNTEAFF
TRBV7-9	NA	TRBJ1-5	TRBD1	TGTGCCAGCAGCCCGGGACAGGGGGAGAATCAGCCCCAGCATTTT	CASSPGQGENQPQHF
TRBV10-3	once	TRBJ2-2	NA	TGTGCCATCAGGGCCGGCCTTTCGGGGACCGGGGAGCTGTTTTTT	CAIRAGLSGTGELFF
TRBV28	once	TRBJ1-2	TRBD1	TGTGCCAGCAGTTTCTCGGACAGGTACTATGGCTACACCTTC	CASSFSDRYYGYTF
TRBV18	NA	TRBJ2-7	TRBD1	TGTGCCAGCTCACCACGGGACAGGGATAACGAGCAGTACTTC	CASSPRDRDNEQYF
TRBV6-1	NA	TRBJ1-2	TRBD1	TGTGCCAGCAGTGGCCCGACCCGACAGGGCGCGGATGGCTACACCTTC	CASSGPTRQGADGYTF
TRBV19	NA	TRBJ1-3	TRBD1	TGTGCCAGTAGTATAGATCGACGACAGGGGTTTTCTGGAAACACCATATATTTT	CASSIDRRQGFSGNTIYF
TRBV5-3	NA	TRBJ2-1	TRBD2	TGTGCCAGCCCTCCTCCCCTAATAGCGGGAGGGCGTGAGCAGTTCTTC	CASPPPLIAGGREQFF
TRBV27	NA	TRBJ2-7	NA	TGTGCCAGCGGACTATACGAGCAGTACTTC	CASGLYEQYF
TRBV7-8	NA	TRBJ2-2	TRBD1	TGTGCCAGCAGCTTAGAACAGGGGCTGAACACCGGGGAGCTGTTTTTT	CASSLEQGLNTGELFF
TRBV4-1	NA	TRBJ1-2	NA	TGCGCCAGCCGGGACAACAGTTCTGGCTACACCTTC	CASRDNSSGYTF
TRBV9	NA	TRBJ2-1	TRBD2	TGTGCCAGCAGCCCGTCCGGGACTAGCTCAGTAGTCTACAATGAGCAGTTCTTC	CASSPSGTSSVVYNEQFF
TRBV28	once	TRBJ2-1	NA	TGTGCCAGCACCCCACGGGTAAGCTCCTACAATGAGCAGTTCTTC	CASTPRVSSYNEQFF
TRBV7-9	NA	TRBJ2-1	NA	TGTGCCAGCAGCTTAGTCGTTAGCAGCTACAATGAGCAGTTCTTC	CASSLVVSSYNEQFF
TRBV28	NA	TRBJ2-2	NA	TGTGCCAGCAATACTAAGGGGGAGTACGGGGAGCTGTTTTTT	CASNTKGEYGELFF
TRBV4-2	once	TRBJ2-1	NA	TGTGCCAGCAGCCAAGTCCCCGGGAGCTCCTACAATGAGCAGTTCTTC	CASSQVPGSSYNEQFF
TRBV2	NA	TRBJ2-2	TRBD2	TGTGCCAGCAGAGCGGGAAACACCGGGGAGCTGTTTTTT	CASRAGNTGELFF
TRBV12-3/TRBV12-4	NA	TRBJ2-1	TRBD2	TGTGCCAGCACCTCGGGACTAGGCAATGAGCAGTTCTTC	CASTSGLGNEQFF
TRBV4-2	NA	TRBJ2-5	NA	TGTGCCAGCAGCCAAGCGGGGGACAACCCCCAAGAGACCCAGTACTTC	CASSQAGDNPQETQYF
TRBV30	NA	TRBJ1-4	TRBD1	TGTGCCTGGAGTGCCTCCAGGACAGGGACTAATGAAAAACTGTTTTTT	CAWSASRTGTNEKLFF
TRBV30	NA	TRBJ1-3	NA	TGTGCCTGGAGGACCGCCGGAAACACCATATATTTT	CAWRTAGNTIYF
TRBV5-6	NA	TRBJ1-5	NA	TGTGCCAGCAGCTTGGGGGGAGGACCTAGCAATCAGCCCCAGCATTTT	CASSLGGGPSNQPQHF
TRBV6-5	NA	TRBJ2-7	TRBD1	TGTGCCAGCAGTTACTTGGACAGGGAGATTAAGCAGTACTTC	CASSYLDREIKQYF
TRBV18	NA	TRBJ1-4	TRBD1	TGTGCCAGCTCACCCTATGGGCAACCGAGGGACAGAAATGAAAAACTGTTTTTT	CASSPYGQPRDRNEKLFF